The sequence of this TCR beta chain was determined in a study of blood T cell repertoires in COVID-19. This clone was seen a handful of times. The CDR3 consists of 13 residues. The method was immunoSEQ multiplex PCR; TCRdb's version includes in-frame clones alone and lacks a portion of them. This sample has about 160,000 clones, with more than 70% found just once. Sequencing was performed on peripheral blood. The chain has TRBV21-1 and TRBJ1-2; the table's D call TRBD1 went unverified against the DNA. TRBV21-1 is marked as a pseudogene. This TCR was recovered from a woman older than 75 with active or convalescent COVID-19. The CDR3, as DNA: TGTGCCAGCAGCAAAGGGTGGCACTATGGCTACACCTTC. Amino acids: CASSKGWHYGYTF.